One and the same sample provided the 13 T cell receptor beta chains below, sequenced in a study of vaccination and CD4 T cells after COVID-19. These TCRs are of unknown antigen specificity. Sequenced with the Oncomine TCR Beta short-read assay was DNA taken from cultured CD4+ T cells. TCRdb passed the PCR reads through MiXCR, listing each CDR3 protein once. The sample consists of several thousand distinct CDR3 sequences, around 41% of them appearing once. Treatment noted: roughly 10-day PBMC culture with coronavirus spike peptide pools or control peptides (ViraFEST assay). The source material was CD4+ T cells from blood, cultured in vitro. The receptor set was obtained from a human donor who had recovered from COVID-19.

In its sample, this clonotype was seen a few times. J is TRBJ2-1 and V is TRBV7-8, with 11 bases matching TRBD2. Germline V gene lookup returns CDR1 SGHVS and CDR2 FQNEAQ. This CDR3 spans 16 amino acids. Trimming at V came to 0 bases and at J to 7 bases, leaving 5 bases not matched to a gene. The CDR3 DNA reads as TGTGCCAGCAGCTTAGCACTAGCGGGAGTTGGGAATGAGCAGTTCTTC. Translation: CASSLALAGVGNEQFF.

V gene TRBV7-2 combines with J gene TRBJ2-5, with unresolved D. Per the germline V gene, CDR1 is SGHTA and CDR2 is FQGNSA. Trimming pared 1 base from V and 2 bases from J, leaving 5 bases between. CDR3 length equals 13 residues. The DNA of the CDR3 is TGTGCCAGCAGCTTAGTTAGGCAAGAGACCCAGTACTTC. Residues: CASSLVRQETQYF.

V and J are TRBV20-1 and TRBJ1-5; D is unclear. Deletions cut 0 bases from V and 7 bases from J, with 13 bases between. Germline lookup yields CDR1 DFQATT and CDR2 SNEGSKA (reference sequence). This CDR3 contains 14 residues. The CDR3 reads CSARDSKVLQPQHF. As DNA, the CDR3 is TGCAGTGCTAGAGATTCCAAGGTATTGCAGCCCCAGCATTTT.

The rearrangement links TRBV3-1 to TRBJ2-3, with D unclear. Trimming stripped 1 base from V and 3 bases from J, with 2 bases between. The CDR3 contains 12 residues. Germline V gene sequence: CDR1 LGHDT, CDR2 YNNKEL (reference sequence). CDR3 protein: CASSQGTDTQYF. CDR3 DNA: TGTGCCAGCAGCCAAGGGACAGATACGCAGTATTTT.

The chain has TRBV7-9 and TRBJ2-7; 10 nucleotides match TRBD2. This CDR3 is 15 amino acids long. The germline gives CDR1 SEHNR, CDR2 FQNEAQ (reference sequence). V was clipped by 2 bases and J by 4 bases; unmatched bases: 5. In nucleotides, the CDR3 is TGTGCCAGCAGCTTAATGGCTAGCGGGGGTTACGAGCAGTACTTC. This gives the protein CASSLMASGGYEQYF.

This clonotype was observed a handful of times. Here the CDR3 DNA reads TGCAGTGCTAAGCCCGTAGCGGGACAGGAGTCGGGGGCTACAGATACGCAGTATTTT. This encodes CSAKPVAGQESGATDTQYF. This chain joins TRBV20-1 and TRBJ2-3; D may correspond to TRBD1 or TRBD2 (8 bases each). This CDR3 spans 19 amino acids. Germline V CDR1 and CDR2: DFQATT, SNEGSKA (reference sequence). Trimming took 4 bases from V and 3 from J, leaving 29 bases between them.

This chain connects TRBV2 to TRBJ2-2; unclear D gene. Germline V gene data show CDR1 as SNHLY and CDR2 as FYNNEI. V gave up 4 bases and J gave up 3 bases, with 12 bases separating them. CDR3 length equals 15 residues. The CDR3 nucleotides are TGTGCCAGCAGTGGCAGTGCAGGTTACACCGGGGAGCTGTTTTTT. This codes for CASSGSAGYTGELFF.

The sample holds a few counts of this clonotype. The chain employs TRBV6-5 and TRBJ2-1; TRBD2 might be the D (6 bases). Trimming cost V 2 bases and J 9 bases, with 23 bases left between them. Looked up from germline, CDR1 is MNHEY and CDR2 is SVGAGI. The CDR3 has 17 amino acids. CDR3 protein: CASSYGAEGLKLGEQFF. The CDR3 nucleotides read TGTGCCAGCAGTTACGGCGCGGAGGGGCTAAAGTTGGGTGAGCAGTTCTTC.

By frequency in the sample, this clonotype is large. Its ends do not fully match the called genes, so a read error is possible. The J gene is TRBJ2-1, the V gene TRBV7-7; D might be TRBD1 or TRBD2, each matching 5 bases. The CDR3 totals 14 residues. Germline loops: CDR1 SSHAT, CDR2 FNYEAQ (reference sequence). The CDR3 DNA follows: TGTGCTAGCAGCTTAGGTGGGGGTTCGACAGAGCAGTTCTTC. Translating it yields CASSLGGGSTEQFF. The variable domain in full, with the rest retrieved from reference TRBV7-7 and TRBJ2-1, is GAGVSQSPRYKVTKRGQDVTLRCDPISSHATLYWYQQALGQGPEFLTYFNYEAQPDKSGLPSDRFSAERPEGSISTLTIQRTEQRDSAMYRCASSLGGGSTEQFFGPGTRLTVL.

V usage is TRBV6-1 and J usage is TRBJ2-2; 9 bases are shared with TRBD2. The CDR3 length is 12 residues. Germline V gene lookup returns CDR1 MNHNS and CDR2 SASEGT. V dropped 11 bases and J dropped 6; count of bases not matched to a gene: 4. The DNA for the CDR3 is TGTGCCGGGCGGGGGGGGCCCGGGGAGCTGTTTTTT. It codes for CAGRGGPGELFF.

This chain links TRBV20-1 with TRBJ1-4; weak D call: TRBD1 (6 bases). Trimming removed 6 bases at V and 3 bases at J, with 11 bases between. CDR3 length: 13 residues. The germline V gene encodes CDR1 DFQATT and CDR2 SNEGSKA (reference sequence). CDR3: CSARGGPNEKLFF. CDR3 coding DNA: TGCAGTGCCCGAGGGGGGCCTAATGAAAAACTGTTTTTT.

This clonotype was seen only a few times. The rearrangement links TRBV12-3 or TRBV12-4 to TRBJ2-1, with 9 bases lining up with TRBD1. J was trimmed by 5 bases and V by 6 bases; bases with no gene match: 8. This CDR3 has 15 amino acids. The CDR3 loop is CASSRTGEVHNEQFF. CDR3 in DNA: TGTGCCAGCAGCCGGACAGGGGAAGTCCACAATGAGCAGTTCTTC.

The chain joins TRBV9 to TRBJ2-2; no reliable D call. The V gene lost 4 bases and the J gene lost 1 base, with 17 bases spanning the gap. CDR1 is SGDLS, CDR2 YYNGEE, per germline. The CDR3 extends over 17 amino acids. CDR3 nucleotide sequence: TGTGCCAGCAGCCCAGGAGTCATCGCTGTGAACACCGGGGAGCTGTTTTTT. This encodes CASSPGVIAVNTGELFF.